This is a list of T cell receptor beta chains from one sample in a study of blood T cell repertoires in COVID-19. Some clones are missing from TCRdb's copy, which holds only in-frame ones; the method was immunoSEQ multiplex PCR. The table lists around 190,000 clones, around 75% of them singletons. The sample taken for sequencing was peripheral blood. The receptors shown here come from a middle-aged woman with COVID-19, enrolled during active disease. CDR3s include the opening cysteine and the closing phenylalanine or tryptophan. A D gene is named only where the DNA matches it firmly. Clone size, where shown, is once, few, many, or a class for clones that have expanded.

V	J	size	D	DNA	CDR3
TRBV21-1	TRBJ1-3	.	.	TGTGCCCGCCTGGGGGCGCTTGGAAACACCATATATTTT	CARLGALGNTIYF
TRBV27	TRBJ2-5	.	TRBD2	TGTGCCAGCAGTCTCTGGGGGCCTAGCGGGAGAGGGCGAGAGACCCAGTACTTC	CASSLWGPSGRGRETQYF
TRBV30	TRBJ1-6	.	TRBD1	TGTGCCTGTCCGGGACAGGGAGGTTCACCCCTCCACTTT	CACPGQGGSPLHF
TRBV5-1	TRBJ2-1	once	.	TGCGCCAGCAGCCGTTCCTACAATGAGCAGTTCTTC	CASSRSYNEQFF
TRBV12-3/TRBV12-4	TRBJ2-7	.	TRBD1	TGTGCCAGCAGTTACAGGGGGCGGGACGAGCAGTACTTC	CASSYRGRDEQYF
TRBV9	TRBJ2-3	.	TRBD2	TGTGCCAGCAGCGTAGAGGCGGGGGGGAGACGCACAGATACGCAGTATTTT	CASSVEAGGRRTDTQYF
TRBV7-8	TRBJ1-2	.	.	TGTGCCAGCACCCTCCGGGGGAAGGGAATCTATGGCTACACCTTC	CASTLRGKGIYGYTF
TRBV4-2	TRBJ2-1	.	TRBD2	TGTGCCAGCAGCCAAGATGGACTAGCGCCTAACAATGAGCAGTTCTTC	CASSQDGLAPNNEQFF
TRBV7-2	TRBJ2-3	.	.	TGTGCCAGCAGCTTATTTCGGGGTGCAGGCACAGATACGCAGTATTTT	CASSLFRGAGTDTQYF
TRBV5-1	TRBJ1-4	.	TRBD1	TGCGCCAGCAGGACAGGGCTCAATGAAAAACTGTTTTTT	CASRTGLNEKLFF
TRBV20-1	TRBJ2-7	few	.	TGCAGTGCTAGTTCTGGCCACGAGCAGTACTTC	CSASSGHEQYF
TRBV7-9	TRBJ1-6	.	TRBD1	TGTGCCAGCAGCCGGACAGGGGGATCCTATAATTCACCCCTCCACTTT	CASSRTGGSYNSPLHF
TRBV5-4	TRBJ2-5	.	TRBD1	TGTGCCAGCAGCTTAACAGGGGTGGAGACCCAGTACTTC	CASSLTGVETQYF
TRBV7-2	TRBJ2-3	.	.	TGTGCCAGCAGCCCCTCGCTATGGACAGGCACAGATACGCAGTATTTT	CASSPSLWTGTDTQYF
TRBV7-9	TRBJ2-7	.	TRBD2	TGTGCCAGCAGCCCCGGTGGACTAGCGGCCCTGCTTTACGAGCAGTACTTC	CASSPGGLAALLYEQYF
TRBV21-1	TRBJ2-3	.	.	TGTGCCAGCAGCAAATCCGAGTCCCCCGGGGATACGCAGTATTTT	CASSKSESPGDTQYF
TRBV27	TRBJ2-3	.	.	TGTGCCACCTATGAGGAGGGATTGGGAGATACGCAGTATTTT	CATYEEGLGDTQYF
TRBV18	TRBJ2-1	few	.	TGTGCCAGCCGGGGGGCGGGAGAAGGCTACAATGAGCAGTTCTTC	CASRGAGEGYNEQFF
TRBV23-1	TRBJ1-5	.	.	TGCGCCAGCATCAAAGTGAGGGACAACAGCAATCAGCCCCAGCATTTT	CASIKVRDNSNQPQHF
TRBV11-2	TRBJ2-5	.	.	TGTGCCAGCAGCTTAGGCTCGGGAGTTTCAGAGACCCAGTACTTC	CASSLGSGVSETQYF
TRBV7-2	TRBJ1-1	.	TRBD1	TGTGCCAGCAGCTTAAATCCAGGGGGCACTGAAGCTTTCTTT	CASSLNPGGTEAFF
TRBV18	TRBJ1-2	.	TRBD1	TGTGCCAGCTCACCACAGACAGGGCCCTCTAACTATGGCTACACCTTC	CASSPQTGPSNYGYTF
TRBV7-8	TRBJ2-1	.	.	TGTGCCAGCACCCACGGCGGGCAGCCCCTAAGCTCCTACAATGAGCAGTTCTTC	CASTHGGQPLSSYNEQFF
TRBV7-6	TRBJ1-4	.	.	TGTGCCAGCAGCTTGGAACCGACGGGGAAACTGTTTTTT	CASSLEPTGKLFF
TRBV28	TRBJ2-5	.	TRBD1	TGTGCCAGCAGTAAACGTGGGGGACAGGGGTTTGTTGTAGGGACCCAGTACTTC	CASSKRGGQGFVVGTQYF
TRBV5-4	TRBJ2-5	.	.	TGTGCCAGCAGCTTGGAAGGGGCCGGAGAGACCCAGTACTTC	CASSLEGAGETQYF
TRBV6-5	TRBJ2-1	few	TRBD2	TGTGCCAGCACGGGACTAGTTTACGATGAGCAGTTCTTC	CASTGLVYDEQFF
TRBV5-1	TRBJ1-5	.	TRBD1	TGCGCCAGTCGACAGGGTCGGGATCAGCCCCAGCATTTT	CASRQGRDQPQHF
TRBV20-1	TRBJ2-5	once	TRBD2	TGCAGTGCTAGTCCTAGCGGGGGGTACCAAGAGACCCAGTACTTC	CSASPSGGYQETQYF
TRBV5-1	TRBJ2-7	.	.	TGCGCCAGCAGGGGCCAGTTAGATTCCTACGAGCAGTACTTC	CASRGQLDSYEQYF
TRBV10-2	TRBJ2-5	.	TRBD2	TGCGCCAGCAGTGGGACTAGCGGGAGGGTGCGTCAAGAGACCCAGTACTTC	CASSGTSGRVRQETQYF
TRBV6-5	TRBJ1-6	.	.	TGTGCCAGCATGGGTCAGGGCCTCAATTCACCCCTCCACTTT	CASMGQGLNSPLHF
TRBV19	TRBJ1-5	.	TRBD1	TGTGCCAGTAGTATAGAAGTATTGGGACAGGGAGCTTTTAGCAATCAGCCCCAGCATTTT	CASSIEVLGQGAFSNQPQHF
TRBV29-1	TRBJ2-7	.	.	TGCAGCGTTGGCGACAGCTACGAGCAGTACTTC	CSVGDSYEQYF
TRBV25-1	TRBJ2-1	.	TRBD2	TGTGCCAGCAGTGATGCGGGGGTATCAGAGCAGTTCTTC	CASSDAGVSEQFF
TRBV3-1/TRBV3-2	TRBJ2-3	.	.	TGTGCCAGCAGCCAGCTAGTATTGGATACGCAGTATTTT	CASSQLVLDTQYF
TRBV19	TRBJ2-5	.	.	TGTGCCAGTAGTATTCGTGACAGCGTCGCTCGTGAGACCCAGTACTTC	CASSIRDSVARETQYF
TRBV6-2/TRBV6-3	TRBJ2-3	.	TRBD2	TGTGCCAGCAGTTATGTCAGGGGACTAGCGGAAGGGGCGCAGTATTTT	CASSYVRGLAEGAQYF
TRBV12-3/TRBV12-4	TRBJ2-1	.	TRBD2	TGTGCCAGCAGTTTATCCCGGCTAGCGGCGTTCTTC	CASSLSRLAAFF
TRBV27	TRBJ1-5	.	.	TGTGCCAGCAGTTTAAAATACAATCAGCCCCAGCATTTT	CASSLKYNQPQHF
TRBV5-5	TRBJ1-2	.	.	TGTGCCAGCAGCTTGGGGGGGACAAAAGCTAACTATGGCTACACCTTC	CASSLGGTKANYGYTF
TRBV9	TRBJ2-2	.	TRBD1	TGTGCCAGCAGCGTGGACGCCGGGACAGGGGTCCCAAGACACCGGCCGGGGGAGCTGTTTTTT	CASSVDAGTGVPRHRPGELFF
TRBV7-2	TRBJ1-5	few	.	TGTGCCAGCAGCTTCACAATTGGCCAGCCCCAGCATTTT	CASSFTIGQPQHF
TRBV10-1	TRBJ2-6	.	.	TGCGCCAGCAGTGGACAAGAAGCTGGGGCCAACGTCCTGACTTTC	CASSGQEAGANVLTF
TRBV2	TRBJ2-3	.	TRBD2	TGTGCCAGCGGACTAGCCTTTATCCCATCTACGCAGTATTTT	CASGLAFIPSTQYF
TRBV6-4	TRBJ1-6	.	.	TGTGCCAGCAGGGGGGAGGGGTGGTATTCACCCCTCCACTTT	CASRGEGWYSPLHF
TRBV2	TRBJ1-4	once	TRBD1	TGTGCCAGCTCACCAACAGGGGAAGGGGAAAAACTGTTTTTT	CASSPTGEGEKLFF
TRBV5-1	TRBJ1-3	.	.	TGCGCCAGCAGCCCGATACCACCGGGATCGAGCTCTGGAAACACCATATATTTT	CASSPIPPGSSSGNTIYF
TRBV5-5	TRBJ1-5	.	.	TGTGCCAGCAGCTTGGAGGGGGGGGATCAGCCCCAGCATTTT	CASSLEGGDQPQHF
TRBV7-2	TRBJ2-5	.	TRBD2	TGTGCCAGCAGCCCCCCGGGGGGGAGGGAAGAGACCCAGTACTTC	CASSPPGGREETQYF